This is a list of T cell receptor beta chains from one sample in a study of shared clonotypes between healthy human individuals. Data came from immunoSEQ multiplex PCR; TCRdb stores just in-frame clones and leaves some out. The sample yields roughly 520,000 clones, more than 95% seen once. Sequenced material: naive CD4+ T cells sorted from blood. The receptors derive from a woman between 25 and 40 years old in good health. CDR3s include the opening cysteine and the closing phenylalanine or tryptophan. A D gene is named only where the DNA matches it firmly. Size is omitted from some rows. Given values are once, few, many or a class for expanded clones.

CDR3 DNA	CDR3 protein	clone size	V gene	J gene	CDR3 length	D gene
TGTGCCAGCAGCTCCCGCACAGATACGCAGTATTTT	CASSSRTDTQYF	once	TRBV7-2	TRBJ2-3	12	.
TGTGCCAGCAGCCAAGATCGTAGGACAGGGGAAGAGACCCAGTACTTC	CASSQDRRTGEETQYF	.	TRBV14	TRBJ2-5	16	TRBD1
TGTGCCAGCAGTCGAAGCTCCTTGGCGGGAGGTCTCGGGGAGCTGTTTTTT	CASSRSSLAGGLGELFF	.	TRBV7-7	TRBJ2-2	17	TRBD2
TGCGCCAGCAGCTTGGTCAGGGGGAACACTGAAGCTTTCTTT	CASSLVRGNTEAFF	.	TRBV5-1	TRBJ1-1	14	.
TGTGCCAGCAGCCGGGGACTACCCGACTACGAGCAGTACTTC	CASSRGLPDYEQYF	.	TRBV5-4	TRBJ2-7	14	TRBD2
TGTGCCAGCGCGGGACTAGCGGTACTAGAGACCCAGTACTTC	CASAGLAVLETQYF	.	TRBV2	TRBJ2-5	14	TRBD2
TGCGCCAGCAGTCAACCTGGGTCACCCCTCCACTTT	CASSQPGSPLHF	.	TRBV23-1	TRBJ1-6	12	.
TGTGCCAGCAGCGAAAGGGACAGAGACTATGGCTACACCTTC	CASSERDRDYGYTF	.	TRBV6-1	TRBJ1-2	14	TRBD1
TGTGCCAGCAGTTACGGAGTCTTGGATACGCAGTATTTT	CASSYGVLDTQYF	.	TRBV6-6	TRBJ2-3	13	.
TGTGCCAGCAGCCCCCGGCCCAGCGGGAGCATGTGGGAGCAGTACTTC	CASSPRPSGSMWEQYF	.	TRBV7-9	TRBJ2-7	16	TRBD2
TGTGCCAGCTCACCTAATTCGGACACCTACGAGCAGTACTTC	CASSPNSDTYEQYF	.	TRBV18	TRBJ2-7	14	.
TGTGCCAGCTCACCCCGGGGCCTCTACGAGCAGTACTTC	CASSPRGLYEQYF	.	TRBV18	TRBJ2-7	13	.
TGTGCCAGCAGCTCCATACAGGGGGCGCGAGAAAAACTGTTTTTT	CASSSIQGAREKLFF	.	TRBV28	TRBJ1-4	15	TRBD1
TGCGCCAGCAGCTTTGGGACTAGCGGTTGGAATGAGCAGTTCTTC	CASSFGTSGWNEQFF	.	TRBV5-1	TRBJ2-1	15	TRBD2
TGTGCCAGCAGGGAGGGAGGACCCACCGGGGAGCTGTTTTTT	CASREGGPTGELFF	.	TRBV6-5	TRBJ2-2	14	.
TGTGCCAGCAGCTTATTCCCTCGCGGGAGGGCCCGTGGCACAGATACGCAGTATTTT	CASSLFPRGRARGTDTQYF	.	TRBV11-2	TRBJ2-3	19	TRBD2
TGTGCCAGCAGTTTAGTTAGCGGGATCAACAATGAGCAGTTCTTC	CASSLVSGINNEQFF	.	TRBV28	TRBJ2-1	15	TRBD2
TGTGCCAGCAGCTTAGGGAAACTAGCGGGAGTGTTTGCCGAGCAGTACTTC	CASSLGKLAGVFAEQYF	.	TRBV13	TRBJ2-7	17	TRBD2
TGTGCCAGCAGCTTAGAAGGTCAGGGTAACACCGGGGAGCTGTTTTTT	CASSLEGQGNTGELFF	.	TRBV7-8	TRBJ2-2	16	.
TGTGCCAGCAGCTCCTCCTACGAGCAGTACTTC	CASSSSYEQYF	.	TRBV11-2	TRBJ2-7	11	.
TGTGCCAGCAGCATACACCGTTTGGGACGGCAGGACTACGAGCAGTACTTC	CASSIHRLGRQDYEQYF	.	TRBV28	TRBJ2-7	17	.
TGCAGCGTCGCCCGGGGAAATGAGCAGTTCTTC	CSVARGNEQFF	once	TRBV29-1	TRBJ2-1	11	.
TGCGCCAGCAGCTTGGGACTAGGCCACAATCAGCAGTTCTTC	CASSLGLGHNQQFF	.	TRBV5-1	TRBJ2-1	14	.
TGCGCCAGCAGCTTGGTCGGGGAAGGAGCCTACGAGCAGTACTTC	CASSLVGEGAYEQYF	.	TRBV5-1	TRBJ2-7	15	.
TGTGCCAGCTCACCAGAGGGGCAAGAAGCTTTCTTT	CASSPEGQEAFF	few	TRBV18	TRBJ1-1	12	.
TGTGCCAGCAATTCCATCCGAAGCGGAGCCCAAGAGACCCAGTACTTC	CASNSIRSGAQETQYF	.	TRBV28	TRBJ2-5	16	.
TGCGCCAGCAGCATTACAGGGGGGAATGAGCAGTTCTTC	CASSITGGNEQFF	.	TRBV5-1	TRBJ2-1	13	TRBD1
TGTGCCAGCAGCTTTATCGGGAGGGCCGCAAATGAGCAGTTCTTC	CASSFIGRAANEQFF	.	TRBV5-6	TRBJ2-1	15	TRBD2
TGCGCCAGCAGTTCCCGTTACGGGGGCGGGGGCTACACCTTC	CASSSRYGGGGYTF	.	TRBV5-1	TRBJ1-2	14	.
TGCAGTTTTATCCGGGACAGAGGACCCTACGAGCAGTACTTC	CSFIRDRGPYEQYF	.	TRBV29-1	TRBJ2-7	14	TRBD1
TGTGCCAGCACTCCGGGTGGGGAAGAGACCCAGTACTTC	CASTPGGEETQYF	.	TRBV28	TRBJ2-5	13	.
TGTGCCAGCAGTGAAGGCATGGGTCTAGCGGGAGGAGCCAAAAACATTCAGTACTTC	CASSEGMGLAGGAKNIQYF	.	TRBV2	TRBJ2-4	19	TRBD2
TGTGCCAGCAGCTTTGGGGACAGGTTGGCGAACACCGGGGAGCTGTTTTTT	CASSFGDRLANTGELFF	.	TRBV11-3	TRBJ2-2	17	TRBD1
TGTGCCAGCTCACTGGGCTCGGGCGACGAGCAGTACTTC	CASSLGSGDEQYF	.	TRBV18	TRBJ2-7	13	.
TGCGCCAGCAGCCCCGGGACATTCGGAAACACCATATATTTT	CASSPGTFGNTIYF	.	TRBV5-1	TRBJ1-3	14	.
TGCGCCAGCAGCGACAGGTCCAGCTATGGCTACACCTTC	CASSDRSSYGYTF	few	TRBV10-1	TRBJ1-2	13	.
TGTGCCAGCAGTGATCCCGGGGCCGGCGACAATGAGCAGTTCTTC	CASSDPGAGDNEQFF	.	TRBV25-1	TRBJ2-1	15	.
TGTGCCAGCTCACCGTCCGGGACACAAGAAAAACTGTTTTTT	CASSPSGTQEKLFF	.	TRBV18	TRBJ1-4	14	.
TGTGCCTGGAGGGTTGGATCGACCCAGTACTTC	CAWRVGSTQYF	.	TRBV30	TRBJ2-5	11	.
TGTGCCAGCAGTAGGGACAGGGGGCCCGATGAGCAGTTCTTC	CASSRDRGPDEQFF	.	TRBV6-5	TRBJ2-1	14	TRBD1
TGCGCCAGCAGCTCCTACGAGCAGTACTTC	CASSSYEQYF	.	TRBV10-2	TRBJ2-7	10	.
TGTGCCAGCAGTCACTCCTGGAGGAGCTCTGGAAACACCATATATTTT	CASSHSWRSSGNTIYF	.	TRBV6-5	TRBJ1-3	16	.
TGTGCCAGCAGCCAGAACTTTTACAATGAGCAGTTCTTC	CASSQNFYNEQFF	.	TRBV14	TRBJ2-1	13	.